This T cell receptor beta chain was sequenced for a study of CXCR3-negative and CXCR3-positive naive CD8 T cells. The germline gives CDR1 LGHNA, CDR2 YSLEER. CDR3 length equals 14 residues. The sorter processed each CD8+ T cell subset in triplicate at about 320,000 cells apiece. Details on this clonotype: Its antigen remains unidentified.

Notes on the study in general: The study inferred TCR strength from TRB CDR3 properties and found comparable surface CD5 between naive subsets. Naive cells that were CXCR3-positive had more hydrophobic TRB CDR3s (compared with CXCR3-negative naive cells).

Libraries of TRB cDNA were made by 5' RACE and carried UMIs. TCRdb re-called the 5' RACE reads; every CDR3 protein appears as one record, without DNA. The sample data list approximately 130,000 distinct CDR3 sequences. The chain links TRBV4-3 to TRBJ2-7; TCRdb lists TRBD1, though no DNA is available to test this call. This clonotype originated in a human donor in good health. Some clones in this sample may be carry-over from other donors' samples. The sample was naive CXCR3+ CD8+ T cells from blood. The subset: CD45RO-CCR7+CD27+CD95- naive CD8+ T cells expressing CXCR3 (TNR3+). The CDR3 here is CASSQERQVYEQYF.